This T cell receptor (beta chain) was captured in a study of CD8 T cells in ankylosing spondylitis. Via MiXCR, TCRdb re-called the 5' RACE reads, giving one row per CDR3 protein. Counted here are around 300,000 distinct CDR3 sequences, less than 25% occurring once; the ten biggest clones make up about 3.7%. Sequenced sample: blood, either unsorted or a sorted T cell fraction (not recorded which). The receptor's source is a female donor with ankylosing spondylitis or in good health (not recorded which).

CDR3 nucleotide sequence: TGTGCCAGCGGCGACCGACGATACGAGCAGTACTTC. It encodes CASGDRRYEQYF. The rearrangement joins TRBV28 to TRBJ2-7; D gene ambiguous. Between the trimmed V and J ends, which lost 8 bases and 4 bases, there was a span of 12 bases. CDR1 is MDHEN, CDR2 SYDVKM, per germline. The CDR3 has 12 residues.